This T cell receptor (beta chain) was sequenced during a study of regulatory T cells in long-lasting Graves disease. Study as a whole: Persistence in Graves' disease denoted antithyroid drug use beyond 5 years alongside positive TSH receptor antibodies. Study conclusions and caveats: TCR diversity was lower in persistent Graves' patients than in newly diagnosed ones.

This clonotype was detected many times. Its antigen is not known. HTBI primers from iRepertoire and Arm-PCR of CDR3 regions yielded the TCR beta libraries. TCRdb re-called the multiplex PCR reads with MiXCR, one entry per CDR3 protein. The sample records roughly 500,000 distinct CDR3 sequences, around 20% being singletons. Time point: persistent/refractory GD, antithyroid drugs over 5 years with positive TRAb. From PBMCs, RNA was extracted and then used to make the TCR library. In Xi'an, China, an endocrinology department was the source of patients. The sample was peripheral blood mononuclear cells (PBMCs), taken when the disease was refractory, from a patient treated with antithyroid drugs. The receptor was isolated from a female donor with Graves disease.

CDR3 protein: CASSEWHLRSSYEQYF. The CDR3 coding sequence is TGTGCCAGCAGTGAATGGCACCTCCGGAGCTCCTACGAGCAGTACTTC. The rearrangement links TRBV2 to TRBJ2-7; no reliable D call. V was clipped by 2 bases and J by 0 bases, with 14 bases between them. Germline CDR1 and CDR2: SNHLY and FYNNEI. CDR3 length: 16 residues.